This T cell receptor (beta chain) was documented in a study of T-cell memory formation after mild COVID-19 (dated by TCRdb to about 2021). Regarding the complete study: TCR sequence clusters from the two donors were largely donor specific. Two young, previously healthy adult volunteers, one female and one male, were included in the cohort. In two donors, T-cell clones that expanded and contracted after mild COVID-19 were followed by sequencing TCRalpha and TCRbeta repertoires longitudinally.

The sequencing machine was an Illumina NovaSeq 6000. cDNA libraries for TCRalpha and TCRbeta were prepared by 5'RACE using constant-segment primers, with sample barcodes and unique molecular identifiers added. Trizol reagent was used to extract RNA from every sample. Library amplification was performed in two PCR steps, and a second sample barcode and Illumina TruSeq adapters were introduced in the second step. Sequencing of the libraries was done on an Illumina NovaSeq, producing 2 x 150 bp paired-end reads. As for the authors' bioinformatics: With migec v1.2.7, reads were demultiplexed and then collapsed into UMI-guided consensus sequences. Using mixcr v2.1.11, the UMI consensuses were aligned to TRA and TRB V and J templates and assembled into clonotypes. Expanded or contracted clonotypes were those called significant by both edgeR and NoisET, with noise models trained on biological replicates. For edgeR calls, the cutoffs were a false discovery rate-adjusted p below 0.01 and a log2 fold-change threshold of 1. As an exploratory analysis of dynamics, max-normalized trajectories of the 1000 most abundant clonotypes were examined with PCA combined with hierarchical clustering. Separately sequenced CD4+ and CD8+ repertoires were used to assign the CD4 or CD8 phenotype of responding clones. TCRdb passed the public sequencing reads through fastp at Q25 and MiXCR, retaining productive beta sequences. CDR3 protein sequences are deduplicated, and each keeps its most common genes and DNA. The V and J calls shown here were made by TCRdb, not taken from the authors' results. This sample is represented by under 250,000 distinct CDR3 sequences; 9.5% to 10% of them were singletons. Of the sample, 3.5% to 4% falls within the top ten clones.

The V end loses 1 base and the J end loses 1 base, and a stretch of 11 bases separates them. The CDR3 spans 15 residues, from the cysteine through the phenylalanine. Of the read, only the CDR3 DNA is kept; its 45 bases are in frame from base 1. The germline V gene specifies SGHRS as CDR1 and YFSETQ as CDR2. The paper's findings and limits, for the study overall: Clones contracting from day 15 to 85 had balanced CD4/CD8 phenotypes, while a second wave expanding from day 15 to 37 was biased towards CD4+. The study covered only a couple of mild cases, and larger cohorts including severe cases with pre-infection samples were considered necessary. The second-wave clones that peaked on day 37 were not confirmed to be SARS-CoV-2 specific. Some responding clones were found in pre-infection memory, which suggests that pre-existing cross-reactive memory T cells took part in the SARS-CoV-2 response. Contracting CD4+ clones were found mainly in CM and EM memory subsets, while CD8+ clones were enriched in EMRA.

Ficoll-Paque density gradient centrifugation was the method used to isolate PBMCs. This clonotype was observed a few times. It has no known antigen specificity. One base away there is no much larger clone; base qualities are not given. This clonotype was obtained from a man aged 18 to 35 who had mild COVID-19 (a few samples of this study predate the infection). The sample titles of this study are shuffled in the database, so cell type and time point are left out; the donor was told from shared clones. Sequenced input: PBMCs or a T cell subset sorted from them (not recorded which). Recombination joined TRBV5-1 with TRBJ2-5; the D region possibly corresponds to TRBD1 (6 bases align). The bases are TGCGCCAGCAGCTTGACAGGGTCGTCCCAAGAGACCCAGTACTTC. It translates to CASSLTGSSQETQYF.